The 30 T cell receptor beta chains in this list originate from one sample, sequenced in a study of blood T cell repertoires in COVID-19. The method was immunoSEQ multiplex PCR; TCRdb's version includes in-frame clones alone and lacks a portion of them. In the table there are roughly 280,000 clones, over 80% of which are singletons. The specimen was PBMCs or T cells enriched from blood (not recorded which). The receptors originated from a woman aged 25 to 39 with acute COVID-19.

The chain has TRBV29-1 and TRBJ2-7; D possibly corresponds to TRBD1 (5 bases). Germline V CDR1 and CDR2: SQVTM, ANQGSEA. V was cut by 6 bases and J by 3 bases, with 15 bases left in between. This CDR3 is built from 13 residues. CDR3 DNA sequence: TGCAGCGTGCTCATCAGAGACAGCTACGAGCAGTACTTC. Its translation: CSVLIRDSYEQYF.

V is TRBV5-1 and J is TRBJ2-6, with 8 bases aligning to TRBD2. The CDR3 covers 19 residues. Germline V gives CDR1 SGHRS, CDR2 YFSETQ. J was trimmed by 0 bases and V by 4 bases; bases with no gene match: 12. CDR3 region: CASSLVIAGRFSGANVLTF. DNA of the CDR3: TGCGCCAGCAGCCTGGTTATAGCGGGACGTTTCTCTGGGGCCAACGTCCTGACTTTC.

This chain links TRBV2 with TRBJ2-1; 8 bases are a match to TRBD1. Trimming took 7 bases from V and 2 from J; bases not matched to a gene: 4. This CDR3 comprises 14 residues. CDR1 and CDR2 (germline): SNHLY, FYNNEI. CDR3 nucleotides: TGTGCCAGCAAATGGGACAGGACCTACAATGAGCAGTTCTTC. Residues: CASKWDRTYNEQFF. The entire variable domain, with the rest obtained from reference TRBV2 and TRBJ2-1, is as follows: EPEVTQTPSHQVTQMGQEVILRCVPISNHLYFYWYRQILGQKVEFLVSFYNNEISEKSEIFDDQFSVERPDGSNFTLKIRSTKLEDSAMYFCASKWDRTYNEQFFGPGTRLTVL.

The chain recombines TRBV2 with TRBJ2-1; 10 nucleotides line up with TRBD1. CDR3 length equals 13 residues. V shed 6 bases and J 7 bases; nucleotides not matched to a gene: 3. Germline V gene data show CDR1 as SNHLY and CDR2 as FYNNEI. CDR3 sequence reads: CASRTGQGNEQFF. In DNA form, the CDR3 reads TGTGCCAGCAGGACGGGACAGGGGAATGAGCAGTTCTTC.

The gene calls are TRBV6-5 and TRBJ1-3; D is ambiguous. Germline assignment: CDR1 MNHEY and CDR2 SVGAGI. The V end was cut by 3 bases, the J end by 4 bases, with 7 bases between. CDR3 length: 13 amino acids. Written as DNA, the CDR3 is TGTGCCAGCAGTTATCGGGAGGGAAACACCATATATTTT. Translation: CASSYREGNTIYF.

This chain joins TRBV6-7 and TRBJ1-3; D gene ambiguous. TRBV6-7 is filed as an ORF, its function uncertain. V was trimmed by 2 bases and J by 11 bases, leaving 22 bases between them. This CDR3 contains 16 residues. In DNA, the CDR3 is TGTGCCAGCAGTTACCCTCAAGGAGGGCCCCTGGACGCCATATATTTT. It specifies CASSYPQGGPLDAIYF.

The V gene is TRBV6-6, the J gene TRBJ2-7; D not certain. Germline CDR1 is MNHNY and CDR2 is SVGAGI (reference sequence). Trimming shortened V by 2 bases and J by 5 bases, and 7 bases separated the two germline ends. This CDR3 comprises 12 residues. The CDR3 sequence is CASSYPRDEQYF. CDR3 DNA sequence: TGTGCCAGCAGTTACCCCCGGGACGAGCAGTACTTC.

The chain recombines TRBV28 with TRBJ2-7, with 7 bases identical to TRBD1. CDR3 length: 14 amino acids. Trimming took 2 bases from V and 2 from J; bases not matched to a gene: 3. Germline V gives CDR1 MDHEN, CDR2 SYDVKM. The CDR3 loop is CASSLGQDPYEQYF. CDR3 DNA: TGTGCCAGCAGTTTAGGACAGGATCCCTACGAGCAGTACTTC.

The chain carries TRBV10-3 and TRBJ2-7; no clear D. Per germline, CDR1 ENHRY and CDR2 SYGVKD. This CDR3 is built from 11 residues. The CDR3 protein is CAVWSSYEQYF. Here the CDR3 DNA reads TGTGCTGTTTGGAGCTCCTACGAGCAGTACTTC.

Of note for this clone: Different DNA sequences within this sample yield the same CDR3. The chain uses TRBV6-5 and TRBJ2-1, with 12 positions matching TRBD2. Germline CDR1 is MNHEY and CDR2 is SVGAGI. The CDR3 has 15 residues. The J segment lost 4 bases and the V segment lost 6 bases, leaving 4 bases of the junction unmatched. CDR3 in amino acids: CASSRGLAGYNEQFF. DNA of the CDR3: TGTGCCAGCAGCCGCGGACTAGCGGGATACAATGAGCAGTTCTTC.

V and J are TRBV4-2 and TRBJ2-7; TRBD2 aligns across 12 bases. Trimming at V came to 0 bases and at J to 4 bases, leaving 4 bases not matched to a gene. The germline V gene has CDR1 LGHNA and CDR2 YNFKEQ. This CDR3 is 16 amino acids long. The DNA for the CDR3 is TGTGCCAGCAGCCAAGACCGACTAGCGGGAGAGTACGAGCAGTACTTC. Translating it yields CASSQDRLAGEYEQYF.

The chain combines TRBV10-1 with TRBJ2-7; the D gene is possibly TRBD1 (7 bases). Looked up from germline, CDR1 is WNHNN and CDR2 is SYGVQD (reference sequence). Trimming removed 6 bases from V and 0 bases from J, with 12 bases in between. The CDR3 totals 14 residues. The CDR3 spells CASSPGGSSYEQYF. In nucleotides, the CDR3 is TGCGCCAGCAGCCCAGGGGGGAGCTCCTACGAGCAGTACTTC.

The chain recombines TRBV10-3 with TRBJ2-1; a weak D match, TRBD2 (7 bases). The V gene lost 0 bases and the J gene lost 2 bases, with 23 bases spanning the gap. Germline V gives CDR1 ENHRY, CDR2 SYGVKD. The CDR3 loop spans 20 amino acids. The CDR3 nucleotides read TGTGCCATCAGTGAGTCGTTCTCTCCAGGTAGGGGGGGCACCTACAATGAGCAGTTCTTC. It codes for CAISESFSPGRGGTYNEQFF.

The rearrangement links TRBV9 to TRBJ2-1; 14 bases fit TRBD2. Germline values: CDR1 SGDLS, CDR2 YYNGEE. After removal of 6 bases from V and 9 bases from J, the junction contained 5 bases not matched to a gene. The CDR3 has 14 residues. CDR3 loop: CASKGLAGEGEQFF. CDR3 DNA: TGTGCCAGCAAGGGACTAGCGGGAGAAGGTGAGCAGTTCTTC. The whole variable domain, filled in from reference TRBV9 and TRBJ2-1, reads DSGVTQTPKHLITATGQRVTLRCSPRSGDLSVYWYQQSLDQGLQFLIQYYNGEERAKGNILERFSAQQFPDLHSELNLSSLELGDSALYFCASKGLAGEGEQFFGPGTRLTVL.

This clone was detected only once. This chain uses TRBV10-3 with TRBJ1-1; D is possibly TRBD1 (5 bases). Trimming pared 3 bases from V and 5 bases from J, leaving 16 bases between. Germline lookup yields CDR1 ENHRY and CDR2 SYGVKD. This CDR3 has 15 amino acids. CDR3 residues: CAISESSGVGTEAFF. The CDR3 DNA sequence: TGTGCCATCAGTGAAAGTTCGGGGGTCGGGACTGAAGCTTTCTTT.

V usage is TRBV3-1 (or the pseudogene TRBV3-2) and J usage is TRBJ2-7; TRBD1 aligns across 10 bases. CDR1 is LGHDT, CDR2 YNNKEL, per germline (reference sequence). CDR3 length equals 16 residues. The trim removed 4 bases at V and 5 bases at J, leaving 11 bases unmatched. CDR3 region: CASSPLSGTGVNEQYF. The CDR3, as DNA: TGTGCCAGCAGCCCACTATCCGGGACAGGGGTGAACGAGCAGTACTTC.

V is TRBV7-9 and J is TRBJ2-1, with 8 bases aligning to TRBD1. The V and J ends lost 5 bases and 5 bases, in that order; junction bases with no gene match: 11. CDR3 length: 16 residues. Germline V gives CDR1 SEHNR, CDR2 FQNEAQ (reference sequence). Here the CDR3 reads CASSPPRDRPHNEQFF. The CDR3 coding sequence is TGTGCCAGCAGCCCGCCCCGGGACAGGCCCCACAATGAGCAGTTCTTC.

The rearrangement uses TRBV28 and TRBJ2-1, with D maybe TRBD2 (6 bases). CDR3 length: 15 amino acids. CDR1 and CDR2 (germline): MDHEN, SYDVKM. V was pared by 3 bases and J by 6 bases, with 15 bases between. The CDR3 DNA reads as TGTGCCAGCAGTTTTGGCGGGAAAACATTCAATGAGCAGTTCTTC. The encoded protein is CASSFGGKTFNEQFF.

CDR3 sequence: CASSSTGGSYGYTF. The CDR3 nucleotides are TGTGCCAGCAGCTCAACAGGGGGCAGCTATGGCTACACCTTC. The rearrangement uses TRBV13 and TRBJ1-2, with TRBD1 matching over 9 bases. The CDR3 totals 14 residues. Germline V lookup: CDR1 PRHDT, CDR2 FYEKMQ (reference sequence). The V gene end was trimmed by 4 bases and the J gene end by 4 bases; junction bases not matched to a gene: 4.

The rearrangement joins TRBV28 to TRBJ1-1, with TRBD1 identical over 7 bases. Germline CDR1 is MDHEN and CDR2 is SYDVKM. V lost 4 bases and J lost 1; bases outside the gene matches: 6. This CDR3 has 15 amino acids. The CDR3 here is CASSSTGLENTEAFF. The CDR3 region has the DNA TGTGCCAGCAGTTCGACAGGGTTGGAGAACACTGAAGCTTTCTTT.

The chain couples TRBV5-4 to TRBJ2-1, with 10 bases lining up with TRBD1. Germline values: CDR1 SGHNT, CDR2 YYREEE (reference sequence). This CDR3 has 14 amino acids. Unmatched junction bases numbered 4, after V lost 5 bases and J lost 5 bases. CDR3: CASSRDRGHNEQFF. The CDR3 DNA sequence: TGTGCCAGCAGTAGGGACAGGGGTCACAATGAGCAGTTCTTC.

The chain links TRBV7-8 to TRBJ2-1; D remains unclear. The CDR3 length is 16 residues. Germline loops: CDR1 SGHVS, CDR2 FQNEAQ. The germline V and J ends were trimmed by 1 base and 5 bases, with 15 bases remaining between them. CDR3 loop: CASSLGAIFLNNEQFF. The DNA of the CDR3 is TGTGCCAGCAGCTTAGGTGCTATATTCCTGAACAATGAGCAGTTCTTC.

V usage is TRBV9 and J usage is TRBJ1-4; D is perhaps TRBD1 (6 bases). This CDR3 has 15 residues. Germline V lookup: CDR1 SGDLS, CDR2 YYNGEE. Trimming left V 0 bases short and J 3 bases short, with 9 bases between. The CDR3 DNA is TGTGCCAGCAGCGTAGGAACAGGGCCTAATGAAAAACTGTTTTTT. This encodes CASSVGTGPNEKLFF. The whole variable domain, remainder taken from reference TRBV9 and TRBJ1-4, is DSGVTQTPKHLITATGQRVTLRCSPRSGDLSVYWYQQSLDQGLQFLIQYYNGEERAKGNILERFSAQQFPDLHSELNLSSLELGDSALYFCASSVGTGPNEKLFFGSGTQLSVL.

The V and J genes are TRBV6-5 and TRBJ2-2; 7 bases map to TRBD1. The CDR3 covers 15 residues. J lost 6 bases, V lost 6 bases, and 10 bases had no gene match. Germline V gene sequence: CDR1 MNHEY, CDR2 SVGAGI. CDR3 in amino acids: CASSRTGVEAGELFF. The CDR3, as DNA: TGTGCCAGCAGCAGAACAGGGGTGGAGGCCGGGGAGCTGTTTTTT.

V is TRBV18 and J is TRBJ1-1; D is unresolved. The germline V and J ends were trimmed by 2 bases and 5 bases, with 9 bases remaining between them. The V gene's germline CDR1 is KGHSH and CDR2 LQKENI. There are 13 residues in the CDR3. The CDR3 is CASSPLVETEAFF. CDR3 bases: TGTGCCAGCTCACCATTAGTAGAAACTGAAGCTTTCTTT. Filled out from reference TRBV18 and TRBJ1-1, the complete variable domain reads NAGVMQNPRHLVRRRGQEARLRCSPMKGHSHVYWYRQLPEEGLKFMVYLQKENIIDESGMPKERFSAEFPKEGPSILRIQQVVRGDSAAYFCASSPLVETEAFFGQGTRLTVV.

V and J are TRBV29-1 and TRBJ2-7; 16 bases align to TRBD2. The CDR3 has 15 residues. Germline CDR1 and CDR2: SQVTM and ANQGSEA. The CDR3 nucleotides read TGCAGTGCCGGGACTAGCGGGAGGGGCCCCTACGAGCAGTACTTC. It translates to CSAGTSGRGPYEQYF.

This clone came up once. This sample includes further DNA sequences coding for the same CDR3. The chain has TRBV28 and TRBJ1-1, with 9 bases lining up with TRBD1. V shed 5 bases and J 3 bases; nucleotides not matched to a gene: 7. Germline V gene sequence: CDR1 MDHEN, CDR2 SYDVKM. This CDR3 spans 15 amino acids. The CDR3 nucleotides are TGTGCCAGCAGTATAAAGACAGGGGGTTACACTGAAGCTTTCTTT. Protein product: CASSIKTGGYTEAFF.

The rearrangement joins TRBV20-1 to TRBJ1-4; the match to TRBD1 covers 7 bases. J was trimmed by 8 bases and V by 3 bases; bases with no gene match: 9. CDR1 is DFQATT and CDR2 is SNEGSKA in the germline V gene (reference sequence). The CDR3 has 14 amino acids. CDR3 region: CSASLTGKNEKLFF. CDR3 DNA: TGCAGTGCTAGTTTGACAGGGAAGAACGAAAAACTGTTTTTT.

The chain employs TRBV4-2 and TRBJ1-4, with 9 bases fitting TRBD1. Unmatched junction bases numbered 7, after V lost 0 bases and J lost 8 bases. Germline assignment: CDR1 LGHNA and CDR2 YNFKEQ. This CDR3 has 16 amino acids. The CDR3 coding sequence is TGTGCCAGCAGCCAAGATATGGGGACAGGGAACGAAAAACTGTTTTTT. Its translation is CASSQDMGTGNEKLFF.

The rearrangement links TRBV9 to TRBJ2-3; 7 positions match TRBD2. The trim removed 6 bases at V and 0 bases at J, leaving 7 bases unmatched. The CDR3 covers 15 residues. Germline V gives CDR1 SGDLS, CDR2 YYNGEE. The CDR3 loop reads CASTSSGASTDTQYF. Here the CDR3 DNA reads TGTGCCAGCACCTCAAGCGGGGCTAGCACAGATACGCAGTATTTT.